This record looks at one T cell receptor (beta chain) sequence and its context. Trimming stripped 0 bases from V and 3 bases from J, with 15 bases between. This CDR3 is built from 15 residues. Per germline, CDR1 DFQATT and CDR2 SNEGSKA (reference sequence). TCRdb redid the calling of the 5' RACE reads with MiXCR, one entry per CDR3 protein. The table shows some 500,000 distinct CDR3 sequences, with approximately 15% occurring only once. This sample was taken from a study of identical twins. These data also featured in a second study, about yellow fever vaccine responses in identical twins.

The specimen was CD4+ T cells sorted from blood. This chain links TRBV20-1 with TRBJ2-7; no reliable D call. The TCR originated in a woman younger than 30 in good health. The CDR3, as DNA: TGCAGTGCTAGAGATCCACGGCGTGGATTCTACGAGCAGTACTTC. It translates to CSARDPRRGFYEQYF.